This T cell receptor beta chain was recovered during a study of blood T cell repertoires in COVID-19. Study details: Material from acute and convalescent COVID-19 was sourced from the United States, Italy and Spain. In each case, the material was cDNA or gDNA derived from T cells, B-cell-depleted T cells, or PBMCs.

Method: immunoSEQ multiplex PCR; TCRdb's copy keeps in-frame clones and lacks some. Counted here are more than 250,000 clones, 80% to 90% occurring once; the ten biggest clones make up less than 2.5%. The germline V gene encodes CDR1 SGHAT and CDR2 FQNNGV. Trimming cost V 5 bases and J 0 bases, with 17 bases left between them. This CDR3 contains 16 residues. Cohorts were based on clinical histories the participants reported. This chain joins TRBV11-2 and TRBJ2-7, with D tentatively TRBD1 (5 bases). The TCR originated in a man aged 25 to 40 who had recovered from COVID-19. Sequencing was carried out using PBMCs or T cells enriched from blood (not recorded which). The DNA for the CDR3 is TGTGCCAGCAGCCATCTCCGACAGACCAACTCCTACGAGCAGTACTTC. This sequence encodes CASSHLRQTNSYEQYF.